A single sample gave rise to the 14 T cell receptor beta chains below, sequenced in a study of metastatic and nonmetastatic thyroid tumors. No patient received treatment before thyroid surgery. MiXCR reprocessed the PCR reads for TCRdb. The table lists around 30,000 clones, about a fifth of them singletons. Sequencing input: tumor tissue. Receptors were obtained from a male donor with papillary thyroid cancer or a benign thyroid nodule (not recorded which). Some clones in this sample may be carry-over from other donors' samples.

This clone occurred a few times. An end of the junction does not agree with germline; a read error may underlie this. This chain links TRBV27 with TRBJ2-1, with D possibly matching TRBD2 (6 bases). Germline V CDR1 and CDR2: MNHEY, SMNVEV (reference sequence). The length of the CDR3 is 14 residues. CDR3 sequence: CASNLKTRSNERFF. The CDR3 coding sequence is TGTGCCAGCAACCTGAAGACTAGGTCCAATGAGCGGTTCTTC.

In this sample, this clone turned up many times. V is TRBV28 and J is TRBJ1-5, with D perhaps matching TRBD1 (6 bases). The germline V and J ends were trimmed by 1 base and 6 bases, with 16 bases remaining between them. The CDR3 consists of 16 residues. Germline loops: CDR1 MDHEN, CDR2 SYDVKM. CDR3: CASSLSGRGWSQPQHF. DNA for the CDR3: TGTGCCAGCAGTTTATCGGGCAGGGGCTGGAGTCAGCCCCAGCATTTT.

The rearrangement links TRBV20-1 to TRBJ1-2, with 7 nucleotides matching TRBD1. The junction had 8 bases not matched to a gene; V was cut back by 2 bases and J by 2 bases. Germline V gives CDR1 DFQATT, CDR2 SNEGSKA (reference sequence). This CDR3 comprises 15 residues. The CDR3 sequence: CSARSCGTENYGYTF. In nucleotides, the CDR3 is TGCAGTGCTAGATCTTGCGGGACAGAGAACTATGGCTACACCTTC.

This clone was recorded many times. The chain couples TRBV11-2 to TRBJ1-1; D is unresolved. V shed 2 bases and J shed 1 base, with 5 bases lying between them. This CDR3 region has 13 residues. The germline gives CDR1 SGHAT, CDR2 FQNNGV. The chain's CDR3 is CASSLLGNTEAFF. The CDR3 region has the DNA TGTGCCAGCAGCTTACTCGGGAACACTGAAGCTTTCTTT.

This clone was counted a few times. This chain joins TRBV28 and TRBJ2-7, with 8 bases matching TRBD1. Losses at the gene ends were 2 bases for V and 4 bases for J; bases not matched to a gene: 4. Germline V gene sequence: CDR1 MDHEN, CDR2 SYDVKM. This CDR3 has 14 residues. CDR3 sequence: CASSLQGALYEQYF. The CDR3 DNA is TGTGCCAGCAGTTTACAGGGGGCATTATACGAGCAGTACTTC.

This clone was counted between two and nine times. Because it lacks the conserved phenylalanine or tryptophan at the end, this CDR3 is likely a read error. The V gene is TRBV2, the J gene TRBJ2-2; TRBD2 might be the D (6 bases). The CDR3 length is 15 residues. Between the trimmed V and J ends, which lost 4 bases and 4 bases, there was a span of 13 bases. Looked up from germline, CDR1 is SNHLY and CDR2 is FYNNEI. The CDR3, as DNA: TGTGCCAGCAGTGTACCGGGGGTGGTCACCGGGGAGCTGTTTCTT. This sequence encodes CASSVPGVVTGELFL.

This clone was picked up many times. The chain employs TRBV6-1 and TRBJ1-4; 9 positions agree with TRBD1. Germline V lookup: CDR1 MNHNS, CDR2 SASEGT. The junction had 12 bases not matched to a gene; V was cut back by 6 bases and J by 7 bases. This CDR3 has 16 amino acids. The CDR3 nucleotides are TGTGCCAGCAGCCCCCATGCGGGACAGGGAGCTGAAAAACTGTTTTTT. Amino acids: CASSPHAGQGAEKLFF.

This chain uses TRBV7-2 with TRBJ1-2; weak D call: TRBD1 (6 bases). Germline lookup yields CDR1 SGHTA and CDR2 FQGNSA. V dropped 5 bases and J dropped 5 bases, with 9 bases sitting between them. This CDR3 comprises 12 residues. The CDR3 protein is CASSRRGYGYTF. Here the CDR3 DNA reads TGTGCCAGCAGCCGCAGGGGTTATGGCTACACCTTC.

V usage is TRBV12-3 or TRBV12-4 and J usage is TRBJ2-1; 14 bases fit TRBD2. The length of the CDR3 is 14 residues. J gave up 7 bases and V 8 bases, and 4 bases lay outside the gene matches. CDR3 protein: CASRGLAGVNEQFF. CDR3 sequence (DNA): TGTGCCAGCCGGGGACTAGCGGGAGTTAATGAGCAGTTCTTC.

About this clone: One end of the junction fails to match germline, which may point to a read error. The chain combines TRBV5-1 with TRBJ2-5, with 9 bases aligning to TRBD1. There are 15 residues in the CDR3. CDR1 and CDR2 from the germline V gene are SGHRS and YFSETQ. The CDR3 sequence: CASSLGDRVLETQYF. The CDR3 DNA follows: TGCGCCAGCAGCTTGGGGGACAGGGTGTTGGAGACCCAGTATTTC.

This clone is categorized as medium-sized. The gene calls are TRBV6-1 and TRBJ1-1, with D possibly being TRBD1 (6 bases). Trimming removed 4 bases from V and 5 bases from J, with 14 bases in between. Germline CDR1 and CDR2: MNHNS and SASEGT. The CDR3 contains 14 residues. Here the CDR3 reads CASSVPQGKTEAFF. The CDR3, as DNA: TGTGCCAGCAGTGTGCCCCAGGGGAAAACTGAAGCTTTCTTT.

The V call is TRBV6-1, the J call TRBJ2-1, with D maybe TRBD2 (5 bases). CDR3 size: 15 residues. The germline V gene has CDR1 MNHNS and CDR2 SASEGT. V lost 11 bases and J 0 bases, leaving 17 bases between the germline ends. CDR3 sequence reads: CAQRSSLFSYNEQFF. The DNA for the CDR3 is TGTGCCCAGCGGAGCAGTCTCTTCTCCTACAATGAGCAGTTCTTC.

This clone was observed at least ten times. This chain joins TRBV14 and TRBJ2-2; no clear D. Trimming cost V 4 bases and J 3 bases, with 9 bases left between them. Per germline, CDR1 SGHDN and CDR2 FVKESK. The CDR3 sequence is 14 residues long. CDR3: CASSPRLDTGELFF. Written as DNA, the CDR3 is TGTGCCAGCAGCCCCCGGCTAGACACCGGGGAGCTGTTTTTT.

This clone was detected only once. The chain has TRBV9 and TRBJ2-6; 7 bases map to TRBD1. V was pared by 5 bases and J by 4 bases, with 9 bases of the junction left unmatched. Germline CDR1 is SGDLS and CDR2 is YYNGEE. This CDR3 is built from 16 residues. CDR3 coding DNA: TGTGCCAGCAGTGCCAGACAGGGTGCAGGGGCCAACGTCCTGACTTTC. Its protein is CASSARQGAGANVLTF.